The rows below give T cell receptor beta chains drawn from one sample of a study of cytomegalovirus exposure and HLA in healthy donors. Repertoires were generated with immunoSEQ multiplex PCR, while TCRdb's copy carries only in-frame clones and drops some. There are 90,000 to 130,000 clones in the sample; 55% to 65% occur only once, and about 2.2% lies in the top ten. The sequencing input was PBMCs. These receptors originate from a woman younger than 45 in good health and CMV-seronegative. Each CDR3 is given without its conserved first and last residue.

cdr3_aa: ASSSGLIGKETQY
v_call: TRBV27
j_call: TRBJ2-5
cdr3_length: 13

cdr3_aa: ASKTDLGPQH
v_call: TRBV2
j_call: TRBJ1-5
cdr3_length: 10

cdr3_aa: ASRLANEQF
v_call: TRBV5-6
j_call: TRBJ2-1
cdr3_length: 9

cdr3_aa: ASTPLRSSYNEQF
v_call: TRBV5-1
j_call: TRBJ2-1
cdr3_length: 13

cdr3_aa: ASSQAGQGTYNEQF
v_call: TRBV4-3
j_call: TRBJ2-1
cdr3_length: 14

cdr3_aa: ASSAAGHQPQH
v_call: TRBV2
j_call: TRBJ1-5
cdr3_length: 11

cdr3_aa: ASNDPGKDEQF
v_call: TRBV6-6
j_call: TRBJ2-1
cdr3_length: 11

cdr3_aa: ASSEKGTGNQPQH
v_call: TRBV2
j_call: TRBJ1-5
cdr3_length: 13

cdr3_aa: ASSQKKRGSGRYYNEQF
v_call: TRBV4-3
j_call: TRBJ2-1
cdr3_length: 17

cdr3_aa: ASSPDNSITYEQY
v_call: TRBV27
j_call: TRBJ2-7
cdr3_length: 13

cdr3_aa: ATLKETSGGQETQY
v_call: TRBV15
j_call: TRBJ2-5
cdr3_length: 14

cdr3_aa: ASSKGQGYGYT
v_call: TRBV2
j_call: TRBJ1-2
cdr3_length: 11

cdr3_aa: ASSPGGETQY
v_call: TRBV28
j_call: TRBJ2-5
cdr3_length: 10

cdr3_aa: ASSRTGGWETQY
v_call: TRBV6-1
j_call: TRBJ2-5
cdr3_length: 12

cdr3_aa: ASSLFRGPGQEAF
v_call: TRBV5-4
j_call: TRBJ1-1
cdr3_length: 13

cdr3_aa: ASSFRRLYQETQY
v_call: TRBV5-6
j_call: TRBJ2-5
cdr3_length: 13

cdr3_aa: ASSLPTRTSGLTDTQY
v_call: TRBV28
j_call: TRBJ2-3
cdr3_length: 16

cdr3_aa: ASSQDFQGIYEQY
v_call: TRBV14
j_call: TRBJ2-7
cdr3_length: 13

cdr3_aa: ASSLCVGGSPEGEQY
v_call: TRBV27
j_call: TRBJ2-7
cdr3_length: 15

cdr3_aa: ASSLIVSGQSPLH
v_call: TRBV7-6
j_call: TRBJ1-6
cdr3_length: 13

cdr3_aa: ASSLYRGRTEAF
v_call: TRBV28
j_call: TRBJ1-1
cdr3_length: 12

cdr3_aa: ASSLGGQRDSYEQY
v_call: TRBV5-5
j_call: TRBJ2-7
cdr3_length: 14

cdr3_aa: ASSEAASRETQY
v_call: TRBV7-9
j_call: TRBJ2-5
cdr3_length: 12

cdr3_aa: ASSLDGNSPLH
v_call: TRBV7-9
j_call: TRBJ1-6
cdr3_length: 11

cdr3_aa: ASTATGTEAF
v_call: TRBV7-2
j_call: TRBJ1-1
cdr3_length: 10

cdr3_aa: ASSPWTSSSYEQY
v_call: TRBV4-1
j_call: TRBJ2-7
cdr3_length: 13

cdr3_aa: ASSRSGTSGSGELF
v_call: TRBV6-6
j_call: TRBJ2-2
cdr3_length: 14

cdr3_aa: ASSLGGTSGNYEQY
v_call: TRBV5-1
j_call: TRBJ2-7
cdr3_length: 14

cdr3_aa: ASKRNRDRSYEQY
v_call: TRBV6-1
j_call: TRBJ2-7
cdr3_length: 13